Described below is a single T cell receptor beta chain sequence and its context. The data were obtained in a study of blood T cell repertoires in COVID-19. Sequenced by immunoSEQ multiplex PCR; TCRdb stores in-frame clones only, minus some. The profile shows approximately 300,000 clones, about 89% of them singletons. This CDR3 is built from 13 residues. Trimming left V 2 bases short and J 7 bases short, with 8 bases between. Germline V lookup: CDR1 MNHEY, CDR2 SVGAGI. J is TRBJ1-4 and V is TRBV6-5; D perhaps matches TRBD1 (5 bases). This receptor was identified in a man aged 25 to 45 with acute or convalescent COVID-19. Sequencing was performed on peripheral blood. CDR3 in DNA: TGTGCCAGCAGTTACAGGGGCAGTGAAAAACTGTTTTTT. Translation: CASSYRGSEKLFF.